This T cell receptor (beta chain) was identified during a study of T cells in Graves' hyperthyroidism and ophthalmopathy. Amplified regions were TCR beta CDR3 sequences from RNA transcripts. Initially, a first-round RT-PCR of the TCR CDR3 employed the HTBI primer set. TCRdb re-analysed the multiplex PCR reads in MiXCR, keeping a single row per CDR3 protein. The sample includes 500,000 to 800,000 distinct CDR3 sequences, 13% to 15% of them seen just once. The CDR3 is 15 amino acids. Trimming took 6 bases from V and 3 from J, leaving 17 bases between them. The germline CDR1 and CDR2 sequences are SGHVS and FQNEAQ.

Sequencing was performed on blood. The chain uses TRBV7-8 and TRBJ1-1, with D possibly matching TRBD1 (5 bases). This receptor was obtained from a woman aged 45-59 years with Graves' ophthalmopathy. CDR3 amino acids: CASRIGGRGDTEAFF. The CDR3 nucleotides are TGTGCCAGCAGAATAGGTGGCAGAGGGGACACTGAAGCTTTCTTT.